This TCR beta chain was recorded in a study of human T cells and chemical hapten exposure (dated by TCRdb to the early 2020s). Turning to the overall study: For sensitization, 2% DPC in acetone was applied to a roughly 2 cm by roughly 2 cm area of upper inner arm skin. Libraries were combined into a pool for sequencing, and differences in TCR yield between samples came mainly from small differences in library volumes within the pool. About 28 alopecia patients gave blood for TCR sequencing at one to four time points (pre-sensitization, 2, 6 and 24 weeks). Blood was sampled from patients pre-sensitization (week 0) and at 2, 6 and about 24 weeks after DPC sensitization. The patient cohort, mostly female, included alopecia areata with under or over 50% scalp involvement, alopecia totalis and alopecia universalis. Patients additionally received weekly therapeutic DPC doses to the scalp throughout the roughly 24-week study period. Patch tests used Finn chambers with 0.01% DPC on the upper back, scored after 6 days by International Contact Dermatitis Research Group standards. This study followed changes in the peripheral blood TCR repertoire in vivo during primary and secondary sensitization of alopecia patients to the hapten diphenylcyclopropenone (DPC). What the work shows at the level of the full study, not this receptor alone: Alopecia, a presumed autoimmune disease, was present in all patients, so the immune response of the patients might differ from that of healthy individuals. Expanded TCRs formed significantly more large CDR3 similarity clusters than pre-sensitization or healthy control sets, consistent with antigen-driven responses. The number of TCRs above 1 in 1000 frequency did not change with DPC sensitization; there was no evidence of global repertoire structure alterations. After repeated subsampling, the strength of the expansion versus patch-test correlation and the threshold at which it became significant changed. Patch test score was positively correlated with the number of PT1 expanded TCRs, with significance at thresholds 8, 16 and 32 but not at 4.

Library method: RACE. Sequencing was performed on a NextSeq 500. Library preparation attached unique molecular identifiers to individual cDNA molecules for quantitative, reproducible TCR counting. Both TCR alpha and TCR beta chains were sequenced from each blood RNA sample. The study's processing was this. Samples had a median of 95,638 TCRs, with a range from roughly 20,000 to 690,600. The Decombinator software suite was used to annotate V, J and CDR3 in the TCR reads. Every sample was subsampled to the same number of TCRs (28,000) for the PS versus PT1 abundance plots. Expanded TCRs were defined as absent before sensitization and observed at least eight times at the 2-week time point. The public sequencing data were trimmed at Q25 with fastp and processed into clonotypes with MiXCR by TCRdb, which kept only in-frame beta chains. Each CDR3 protein appears once, grouped with its most common genes and DNA. The V and J calls reflect TCRdb's pipeline rather than the authors' work. Counted in this sample were fewer than 60,000 distinct CDR3 sequences; 8% to 9.5% of them appeared once. The ten largest clones capture around 4.5% of the sample.

This clonotype has ten or more counts. It has no known antigen specificity. No base-level quality is on record; no much larger clone is a single base apart. The CDR3 goes from the cysteine to the phenylalanine over 12 residues. Here the CDR3 DNA is all that survives: 36 bases in frame from base 1. The time point label, read with the paper, signifies: patch test 1, 2 weeks after DPC sensitization. In light of the paper, this sample's treatment or condition label describes: therapeutic diphenylcyclopropenone sensitization with weekly scalp DPC. At every patch-test visit, the blood draw took place before the patch test was put on. Eligible patients were aged 18 to 70, diagnosed with alopecia, deemed suitable for DPC therapy, and excluded if pregnant. Total RNA was extracted from unfractionated whole blood that had been collected in Tempus Blood RNA tubes.

Sequenced here: whole blood, sampled in connection with sensitization to the hapten diphenylcyclopropenone (DPC). This TCR was sampled from a woman aged 45-65 years with alopecia areata. Some clones in this sample may be carry-over from other donors' samples. The chain was built from TRBV12-3 or TRBV12-4 and TRBJ1-3; the D gene lacks a confident call. At the DNA level, the sequence is TGTTCTAGCGGGAGGACTGGAAACACCATATATTTT. The resulting protein is CSSGRTGNTIYF.